This TCR beta chain was found in a study of blood T cell repertoires in COVID-19. The overall study: The samples span acute and convalescent COVID-19 from the United States, Italy and Spain. Sample material is recorded as cDNA or gDNA derived from T cells, B-cell-depleted T cells, or PBMCs.

The CDR3 sequence is 13 residues long. The germline V and J ends were trimmed by 5 bases and 5 bases, with 12 bases remaining between them. CDR1 is SGHAT and CDR2 is FQDESV in the germline V gene (reference sequence). Sequencing was performed with immunoSEQ multiplex PCR; in TCRdb, only in-frame clones are kept and a portion is missing. The sample lists approximately 350,000 clones; 70% to 90% were seen once. This clone was seen only once. This sequence joins TRBV11-1 and TRBJ1-1, with D maybe TRBD1 (6 bases). The sequence came from a woman aged 55 to 70 with COVID-19, enrolled during active disease. What was sequenced was peripheral blood. CDR3 residues: CASSNRVYTEAFF. CDR3 coding DNA: TGTGCCAGCAGCAACAGGGTGTATACTGAAGCTTTCTTT. Drawing the rest from reference TRBV11-1 and TRBJ1-1, the complete variable domain is EAEVAQSPRYKITEKSQAVAFWCDPISGHATLYWYRQILGQGPELLVQFQDESVVDDSQLPKDRFSAERLKGVDSTLKIQPAELGDSAMYLCASSNRVYTEAFFGQGTRLTVV.